This T cell receptor beta chain was identified in a study of prognosis after radiotherapy for stage I lung cancer. Whole-study results and caveats: For the expanded TCR clones, whether they were tumor-specific was not determined. Gene usage of TRBV and TRBJ reportedly differed between patients with and without metastases.

CDR3 size: 12 residues. CDR1 is MDHEN, CDR2 SYDVKM, per germline. Notes on this clonotype: Its specificity is not known. A read error may produce the germline difference seen at one junction end.

Template was genomic DNA; TCR beta CDR3 amplified in two multiplex PCR rounds. Initially, in first-round PCR, primers specific to each TRBV and TRBJ gene were used. As the PCR entered its second round, universal primers were used. TCRdb itself ran the multiplex PCR reads through MiXCR, one entry per CDR3 protein. The repertoire holds about 26,000 distinct CDR3 sequences, with 25% to 35% as singletons. None of the patients had undergone chemotherapy or radiotherapy beforehand or had any other malignancy, and each showed node-negative status on CT and PET/CT. This TCR derives from a donor aged 50 or older with non-small cell lung cancer. Here the sequenced sample was PBMCs, taken before or after stereotactic body radiation therapy (not recorded which). This chain joins TRBV28 and TRBJ1-2, with D uncertain. CDR3 in amino acids: CAIPDSNYGYTF. The CDR3 bases are TGTGCCATCCCGGACTCTAACTACGGCTACACCTTC.